The TCR beta chain under discussion was sequenced for a study of control samples from healthy donors and cancer patients. The CDR3 consists of 13 residues. CDR1 is MNHEY, CDR2 SMNVEV, per germline (reference sequence). Trimming shortened V by 5 bases and J by 8 bases, and 15 bases separated the two germline ends. Measured with immunoSEQ multiplex PCR; TCRdb has only the in-frame clones, and not every one. The sample holds around 76,000 clones, around 86% seen once. The chain is built from TRBV27 and TRBJ1-2, with a possible D match to TRBD1 (5 bases). This clonotype was obtained from a woman aged 45 to 65 with colorectal cancer. The source material was PBMCs. In nucleotides, the CDR3 is TGTGCCAGCAGTCTCCGGGGCGTGGGGGGCTACACCTTC. This sequence encodes CASSLRGVGGYTF.